This is a list of T cell receptor beta chains from one sample in a study of shared clonotypes between healthy human individuals. Produced via immunoSEQ multiplex PCR; TCRdb's table is partial and in-frame only. The sample shows about 1.1 million clones, approximately 77% of them seen only once. The sample taken for sequencing was memory CD4+ T cells from PBMCs. Receptors were obtained from a young man in good health. Some clones in this sample may be carry-over from other donors' samples. Both conserved end residues are part of each CDR3. The D gene is left open where the match is weak. The size of a clone is reported for some rows only, either as once, few or many, or as a class for expanded clones.

D	J	size	V	DNA	CDR3
.	TRBJ1-1	.	TRBV5-1	TGCGCCAGCAGCTTGGCCAAAGGGGGAAGGACTGAAGCTTTCTTT	CASSLAKGGRTEAFF
TRBD1	TRBJ2-3	.	TRBV29-1	TGCAGCGTTGAACCTCCGCCGGGACAGGGTGGATCAGATACGCAGTATTTT	CSVEPPPGQGGSDTQYF
TRBD2	TRBJ2-5	.	TRBV19	TGTGCCAGTAGTACGGGACTAGCGATTGGGGAGACCCAGTACTTC	CASSTGLAIGETQYF
.	TRBJ2-7	.	TRBV4-3	TGCGCCAGCAGCCAAGATTTGGGGTTGGGTTACGAGCAGTACTTC	CASSQDLGLGYEQYF
.	TRBJ2-7	.	TRBV27	TGTGCCAGTAAGGACAGCTCCTACGAGCAGTACTTC	CASKDSSYEQYF
.	TRBJ2-5	once	TRBV7-2	TGTGCCAGCAGCCTACTTAGCAGCCAAGAGACCCAGTACTTC	CASSLLSSQETQYF
TRBD1	TRBJ1-2	.	TRBV2	TGTGCCAGCAAAAAACAGGGGGCAGATGGCTACACCTTC	CASKKQGADGYTF
TRBD2	TRBJ2-3	.	TRBV5-4	TGTGCCAGCAGCCCCGTAGCGGGAGGGAGTCCAGATACGCAGTATTTT	CASSPVAGGSPDTQYF
.	TRBJ2-1	.	TRBV5-1	TGCGCCAGCAGCCGTTACGGGACGGTGGATGAGCAGTTCTTC	CASSRYGTVDEQFF
.	TRBJ2-1	.	TRBV14	TGTGCCAGCAGCCCGGCGGATGTAGGGTCTCAGTTCTTC	CASSPADVGSQFF
TRBD2	TRBJ2-3	.	TRBV5-4	TGTGCCAGCAGCCCAGGGACTAGCGGGAGTCGCACAGATACGCAGTATTTT	CASSPGTSGSRTDTQYF
.	TRBJ2-1	.	TRBV5-6	TGTGCCAGCAGCTTCAGGGGCGTCTCCTACAATGAGCAGTTCTTC	CASSFRGVSYNEQFF
TRBD1	TRBJ1-1	once	TRBV28	TGTGCCAGCAGTTTCGTGGGACAGGGCTTCCGCCATTCTGAAGCTTTCTTT	CASSFVGQGFRHSEAFF
TRBD1	TRBJ2-3	.	TRBV27	TGTGCCAGCGGGGACAGGGGGCGAAGGGCAGATACGCAGTATTTT	CASGDRGRRADTQYF
.	TRBJ1-2	.	TRBV7-9	TGTGCCAGCAGCCCTCCGGACGGGAACTATGGCTACACCTTC	CASSPPDGNYGYTF
.	TRBJ2-2	.	TRBV2	TGTGCCAGCAGTGACCCGAACACCGGGGAGCTGTTTTTT	CASSDPNTGELFF
TRBD1	TRBJ1-1	.	TRBV5-1	TGCGCCAGCAGCTTGGGGGACAGAATGAACACTGAAGCTTTCTTT	CASSLGDRMNTEAFF
.	TRBJ2-3	.	TRBV7-9	TGTGCCAGCAGCTTTGGTGATTTCACAGATACGCAGTATTTT	CASSFGDFTDTQYF
TRBD1	TRBJ1-2	.	TRBV10-2	TGCGCCAGCGGCCTCAGCGCTGGGACAGGGGGAGGCTACACCTTC	CASGLSAGTGGGYTF
.	TRBJ1-1	.	TRBV23-1	TGCGCCAGCAGTCAATCGGGGGGGGCCGGCCCGGGGACTGAAGCTTTCTTT	CASSQSGGAGPGTEAFF
TRBD2	TRBJ2-7	.	TRBV5-1	TGCGCCAGCAGCTCGAGTGGGACTACCGGGAGGCAGTACTTC	CASSSSGTTGRQYF
TRBD1	TRBJ2-7	.	TRBV28	TGTGCCAGCAGTTCCACCGGGACAGGGGAGGACGAGCAGTACTTC	CASSSTGTGEDEQYF
.	TRBJ2-1	.	TRBV5-1	TGCGCCAGCAGCTTGGGGCTAGACGCCATATACAATGAGCAGTTCTTC	CASSLGLDAIYNEQFF
.	TRBJ2-1	.	TRBV5-4	TGTGCCAGCAGCTCCCCCTTGTTTGGCAGGGCTTCCTACAATGAGCAGTTCTTC	CASSSPLFGRASYNEQFF
TRBD1	TRBJ2-3	few	TRBV5-1	TGCGCCAGCAGCCCCGGGACAGGCCTCACAGATACGCAGTATTTT	CASSPGTGLTDTQYF
.	TRBJ2-2	.	TRBV19	TGTGCCAGTAGTATCAGGGGCTCGAACACCGGGGAGCTGTTTTTT	CASSIRGSNTGELFF
.	TRBJ1-1	few	TRBV5-1	TGCGCCAGCAGCTTAACGCTGAACACTGAAGCTTTCTTT	CASSLTLNTEAFF
.	TRBJ2-7	.	TRBV28	TGTGCCAGCAGTTCCCCCGGGACCGCGCATCCCTACGAGCAGTACTTC	CASSSPGTAHPYEQYF
TRBD2	TRBJ2-7	.	TRBV5-4	TGTGCCAGCAGCTCTTCTAGCGGAGGGGACTACGAGCAGTACTTC	CASSSSSGGDYEQYF
.	TRBJ1-3	.	TRBV5-1	TGCGCCAGCAGCTTGCCCTCTCAGGGCTCTGGAAACACCATATATTTT	CASSLPSQGSGNTIYF
TRBD2	TRBJ2-2	.	TRBV7-2	TGTGCCAGCAGCTTACGAGCGGGAGGGCCCACCGGGGAGCTGTTTTTT	CASSLRAGGPTGELFF
TRBD2	TRBJ2-1	.	TRBV5-1	TGCGCCAGCAGCCCGGGACTAGCGGGAGGCCCCTACAATGAGCAGTTCTTC	CASSPGLAGGPYNEQFF
.	TRBJ2-7	.	TRBV5-6	TGTGCCAGCAGCTTGGGGCCGGTTACAAGGGACACCTCCTACGAGCAGTACTTC	CASSLGPVTRDTSYEQYF
TRBD1	TRBJ1-2	.	TRBV2	TGTGCCAGCATGGGGACAGGGCCCAACTATGGCTACACCTTC	CASMGTGPNYGYTF
.	TRBJ2-3	.	TRBV7-9	TGTGCCAGCAGCACGGCCAGGGTGAAAGATACGCAGTATTTT	CASSTARVKDTQYF
TRBD2	TRBJ2-7	.	TRBV7-2	TGCGCCAGCAGCTGCGGACTAGGCTCATACGAGCAGTACTTC	CASSCGLGSYEQYF
TRBD1	TRBJ1-3	.	TRBV5-1	TGCGCCAGCAGCTTAAGACAGGGGTTCTCTGGAAACACCATATATTTT	CASSLRQGFSGNTIYF
.	TRBJ2-5	.	TRBV18	TGTGCCAGCAGAACTTGGGGGGCCCAAGAGACCCAGTACTTC	CASRTWGAQETQYF
.	TRBJ1-1	.	TRBV28	TGTGCCAGCAGTTTCAGGGGATCCACTGAAGCTTTCTTT	CASSFRGSTEAFF
.	TRBJ2-3	.	TRBV15	TGTGCCACCAGCAGTATCCAGCTTCTTTCTGCAGATACGCAGTATTTT	CATSSIQLLSADTQYF
.	TRBJ2-7	.	TRBV19	TGTGCCAGTAGTACCCGGACAAAGCTGCGCTACGAGCAGTACTTC	CASSTRTKLRYEQYF
.	TRBJ1-1	.	TRBV7-9	TGTGCCAGCAGCGTCGGGGGGGGAGGTGAAGCTTTCTTT	CASSVGGGGEAFF
TRBD2	TRBJ2-5	once	TRBV10-3	TGTGCCATCAGTGATAATAGCGGGAGCTTTAAAGAGACCCAGTACTTC	CAISDNSGSFKETQYF
.	TRBJ1-1	.	TRBV29-1	TGCAGCGTCTCAGAGGCCAGCACTGAAGCTTTCTTT	CSVSEASTEAFF
.	TRBJ2-5	.	TRBV19	TGTGCCAGTAGTATGATGAAAGGAAAGGGAGAGACCCAGTACTTC	CASSMMKGKGETQYF
.	TRBJ2-1	once	TRBV5-1	TGCGCCAGCAGCTTTACAGGGCCCATCAATGAGCAGTTCTTC	CASSFTGPINEQFF
.	TRBJ2-1	.	TRBV28	TGTGCCAGCAGTTTACCCAGGACCGTTGCCTACAATGAGCAGTTCTTC	CASSLPRTVAYNEQFF
TRBD2	TRBJ2-1	many	TRBV6-1	TGTGCCAGCATACCCGGGACTAGCTTTACTCATGAGCAGTTCTTC	CASIPGTSFTHEQFF
.	TRBJ2-3	.	TRBV4-1	TGCGCCAGCAGCCAAGAGTTGGCTGGAGTGACAGATACGCAGTATTTT	CASSQELAGVTDTQYF
TRBD1	TRBJ1-2	once	TRBV5-6	TGTGCCAGCAGCGTTAAATGGACAGGAGGCTACACCTTC	CASSVKWTGGYTF
.	TRBJ1-2	.	TRBV27	TGTGCCAGCAGTTTATCCCCTCTTGGGGCCTTCTATGGCTACACCTTC	CASSLSPLGAFYGYTF
TRBD2	TRBJ2-2	.	TRBV10-3	TGTGCCATCAGTGAGGTTAGCGGGAGGGCCACCGGGGAGCTGTTTTTT	CAISEVSGRATGELFF
.	TRBJ1-1	.	TRBV6-5	TGTGCCAGCAGTTCAACGCGGACGCCCAACACTGAAGCTTTCTTT	CASSSTRTPNTEAFF
.	TRBJ1-1	.	TRBV6-1	TGTGCCAGCAGTGAAGCGTTGGGGGGGAATAGGGACACTGAAGCTTTCTTT	CASSEALGGNRDTEAFF
TRBD1	TRBJ2-3	many	TRBV28	TGTGCCAGCAGTACCCCCTACGGGACAGTAGACACAGATACGCAGTATTTT	CASSTPYGTVDTDTQYF
.	TRBJ2-3	.	TRBV7-3	TGTGCCAGCAGCTCCCAGTCCTCGGGTACGCAGTATTTT	CASSSQSSGTQYF
.	TRBJ1-1	.	TRBV2	TGTGCCAGCATGGGACAACCGAACACTGAAGCTTTCTTT	CASMGQPNTEAFF
TRBD2	TRBJ2-3	few	TRBV15	TGTGCCACCAGCAAATCCGGGACTAGCGGCACAGATACGCAGTATTTT	CATSKSGTSGTDTQYF
TRBD1	TRBJ2-7	.	TRBV29-1	TGCAGCGTTGAAGGAGACAGGGCCTACGAGCAGTACTTC	CSVEGDRAYEQYF
TRBD1	TRBJ1-1	.	TRBV2	TGTGCCAGCACCGGACAGGGGTGGACTGAAGCTTTCTTT	CASTGQGWTEAFF